A selection of T cell receptor beta chains follows, all from one sample in a study of spatial heterogeneity in lung cancer. TCRdb passed the 5' RACE reads through MiXCR, listing each CDR3 protein once. Of fewer than 50,000 distinct CDR3 sequences listed, about 11% are singletons. The sequenced sample was PBMCs, obtained at follow-up. The receptors come from a female donor with early-stage non-small cell lung cancer. CDR3s include the opening cysteine and the closing phenylalanine or tryptophan. Each record gives: D gene, V gene, J gene, clone size, CDR3 DNA, CDR3 protein. A D gene is named only where the DNA matches it firmly. Clone size is not always given. Where it is, it says once, few, many or a class for expanded clones.

>TRBD1|TRBV11-2|TRBJ2-7|-
TGTGCCAGCAGCTCCTTAATGGGACAGACCTACGAGCAGTACTTC
CASSSLMGQTYEQYF
>TRBD1|TRBV19|TRBJ1-5|-
TGTGCCAGTGCGACAGGGGGCTACACTCAGCCCCAGCATTTT
CASATGGYTQPQHF
>-|TRBV3-1|TRBJ2-4|many
TGTGCCAGCAGCCAAGATGGGCTGCTAGCCAAAAACATTCAGTACTTC
CASSQDGLLAKNIQYF
>-|TRBV7-3|TRBJ1-2|-
TGTGCCAGCAGCCTAAAATCAGAGGGTATGGATATTGGCTACACCTTC
CASSLKSEGMDIGYTF
>-|TRBV5-1|TRBJ2-7|many
TGCGCCAGCAGCTTGGGACACGGAGGGACCTACGAGCAGTACTTC
CASSLGHGGTYEQYF
>-|TRBV5-1|TRBJ1-1|many
TGCGCCAGCAGCTCCTCAGGGTTTGTGAACACTGAAGCTTTCTTT
CASSSSGFVNTEAFF
>-|TRBV13|TRBJ2-2|-
TGTGCCAGCAAGCGCCTCGCCGGTCAGGGGGAGGACACCGGGGAGCTGTTTTTT
CASKRLAGQGEDTGELFF
>-|TRBV7-2|TRBJ1-5|few
TGTGCCAGCAGCCCAGACAGGAGTTATCAGCCCCAGCATTTT
CASSPDRSYQPQHF
>-|TRBV27|TRBJ2-2|-
TGTGCCAGCAGTTTGGGCAGCGGGGAGCTGTTTTTT
CASSLGSGELFF
>-|TRBV2|TRBJ2-3|few
TGTGCCAGCAGTGAAAAGGCTATCTGGGGGGTTACGCAGTATTTT
CASSEKAIWGVTQYF
>-|TRBV7-8|TRBJ2-3|many
TGTGCCAGCAGCCAAAGGGGGGACAGTACTAGCACAGATACGCAGTATTTT
CASSQRGDSTSTDTQYF
>-|TRBV20-1|TRBJ2-5|-
TGCAGTGCTGCCAGGGGCGGAGAGACCCAGTACTTC
CSAARGGETQYF
>-|TRBV7-2|TRBJ1-1|many
TGTGCCAGCAGCTTGGGCCGGGACTTCACTGAAGCTTTCTTT
CASSLGRDFTEAFF
>-|TRBV4-1|TRBJ1-2|few
TGCGCCAGCAGCCAGGGAGTGTCAGCAACTCTTAACTATGGCTACACCTTC
CASSQGVSATLNYGYTF
>TRBD1|TRBV28|TRBJ1-4|many
TGTGCCAGCAGTTTTGGGACAGGGCCTAATGAAAAACTGTTTTTT
CASSFGTGPNEKLFF
>-|TRBV28|TRBJ1-1|few
TGTGCCAGCAGTGTCCAGGGTCGTGAAGCTTTCTTT
CASSVQGREAFF
>TRBD2|TRBV7-3|TRBJ2-1|-
TGTGCCCAAGGGCTAGCGGGGCTTGAGGAGCAGTTCTTC
CAQGLAGLEEQFF
>TRBD1|TRBV30|TRBJ1-1|few
TGTGCCTGGAGGACAGGGGTAACTGAAGCTTTCTTT
CAWRTGVTEAFF
>TRBD2|TRBV7-8|TRBJ2-7|many
TGTGCCAGCAGCCCAAGCCCCCTACTAGCGGGATCGTCCGAGCAGTACTTC
CASSPSPLLAGSSEQYF
>-|TRBV3-1|TRBJ1-2|many
TGTGCCAGCAGCAACATAGGGTCCTATGCTAACTATGGCTACACCTTC
CASSNIGSYANYGYTF
>TRBD1|TRBV28|TRBJ1-2|few
TGTGCCAGCAGCCTTTACGTCGGGACAGGGGACCTTCTACACTATGGCTACACCTTC
CASSLYVGTGDLLHYGYTF
>-|TRBV7-8|TRBJ1-5|many
TGTGCCAGCACCCCCGGGGGAGGGCAGCCCCAGCATTTT
CASTPGGGQPQHF
>TRBD2|TRBV24-1|TRBJ2-5|-
TGTGCCACCAGTGATGCGAGCGGGGCGCAAGAGACCCAGTACTTC
CATSDASGAQETQYF
>-|TRBV12-3/TRBV12-4|TRBJ2-2|few
TGTGCCAGCAGTTTGGTCGCTCGTTTCGGGGGCACGACCGGCACCGGGGAGCTGTTTTTT
CASSLVARFGGTTGTGELFF
>-|TRBV7-2|TRBJ1-1|few
TGTGCCAGCAGCTTAATGCAGGGGCCTCCGGGTTTT
CASSLMQGPPGF
>-|TRBV6-1|TRBJ2-7|few
TGTGCCAGCGAGTCTGACCACTCCTACGAGCAGTACTTC
CASESDHSYEQYF
>-|TRBV7-2|TRBJ1-6|few
TGTGCCAGCAGCTTAGACGGGAAATCACCCCTCCACTTT
CASSLDGKSPLHF
>-|TRBV5-1|TRBJ2-3|many
TGCGCCAGCAGCTCCGGCGGGGCATGGACAGATACGCAGTATTTT
CASSSGGAWTDTQYF
>-|TRBV20-1|TRBJ2-3|many
TGCAGTGCTAGACATGGAGGGGCGGCAGATACGCAGTATTTT
CSARHGGAADTQYF
>-|TRBV5-1|TRBJ1-2|many
TGCGCCAGCAGCTTGGAACAGGCCCTTTATGGCTACACCTTC
CASSLEQALYGYTF
>TRBD2|TRBV10-3|TRBJ2-1|many
TGTGCCATCAGTGAACCTAGCGGGGGATCTTACAATGAGCAGTTCTTC
CAISEPSGGSYNEQFF
>-|TRBV6-2/TRBV6-3|TRBJ1-6|many
TGTGCCAGCAGCAACGGGCCAAGCTATTCACCCCTCCACTTT
CASSNGPSYSPLHF
>-|TRBV18|TRBJ2-3|many
TGTGCCAGCTCACCACGCCCCGAGAATACGCAGTATTTT
CASSPRPENTQYF
>-|TRBV7-8|TRBJ2-2|many
TGTGCCAGCAGTGGACCCACGGGAGTCTCGCGAACCGGGGAGCTGTTTTTT
CASSGPTGVSRTGELFF
>-|TRBV12-3/TRBV12-4|TRBJ1-2|-
TGTGCCAGCAGATACCCAGGGATTCCTAACTATGGCTACACCTTC
CASRYPGIPNYGYTF
>-|TRBV6-1|TRBJ2-7|-
TGTGCCAGCAATAATAAAGGCCTGGACGAGCAGTACTTC
CASNNKGLDEQYF
>TRBD1|TRBV10-3|TRBJ1-2|-
TGTGCCATCAGTAAAGGACAGGGTAACTATGGCTACACCTTC
CAISKGQGNYGYTF
>-|TRBV3-1|TRBJ2-5|few
TGTGCCAGCAGCCAATCCACCGGGGGTGGTTCCGGAGAGACCCAGTACTTC
CASSQSTGGGSGETQYF